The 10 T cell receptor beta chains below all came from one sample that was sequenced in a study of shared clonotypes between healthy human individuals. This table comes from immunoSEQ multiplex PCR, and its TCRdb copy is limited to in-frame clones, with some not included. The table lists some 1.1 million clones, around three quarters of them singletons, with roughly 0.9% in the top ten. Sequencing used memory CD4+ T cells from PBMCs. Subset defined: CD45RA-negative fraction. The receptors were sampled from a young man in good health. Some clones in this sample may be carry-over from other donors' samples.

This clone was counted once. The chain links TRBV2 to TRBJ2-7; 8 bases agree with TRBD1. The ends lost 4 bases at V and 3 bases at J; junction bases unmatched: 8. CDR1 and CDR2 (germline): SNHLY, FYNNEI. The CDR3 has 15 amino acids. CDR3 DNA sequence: TGTGCCAGCAGTGGTTTCAGGGGGCTAGGCTACGAGCAGTACTTC. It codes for CASSGFRGLGYEQYF.

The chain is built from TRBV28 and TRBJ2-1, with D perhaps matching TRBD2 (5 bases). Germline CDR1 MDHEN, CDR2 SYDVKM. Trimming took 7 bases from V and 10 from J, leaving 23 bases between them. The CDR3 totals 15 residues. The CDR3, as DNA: TGTGCCAGCACCAGGAGGCAGACGGCTTTGAGGGAGCAGTTCTTC. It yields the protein CASTRRQTALREQFF. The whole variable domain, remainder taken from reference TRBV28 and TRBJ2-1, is DVKVTQSSRYLVKRTGEKVFLECVQDMDHENMFWYRQDPGLGLRLIYFSYDVKMKEKGDIPEGYSVSREKKERFSLILESASTNQTSMYLCASTRRQTALREQFFGPGTRLTVL.

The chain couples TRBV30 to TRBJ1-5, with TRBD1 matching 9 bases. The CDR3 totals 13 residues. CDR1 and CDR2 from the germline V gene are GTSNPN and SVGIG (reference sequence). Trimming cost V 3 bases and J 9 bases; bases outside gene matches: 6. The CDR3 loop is CAWRRQGDGPQHF. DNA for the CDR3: TGTGCCTGGAGACGACAGGGGGATGGGCCCCAGCATTTT.

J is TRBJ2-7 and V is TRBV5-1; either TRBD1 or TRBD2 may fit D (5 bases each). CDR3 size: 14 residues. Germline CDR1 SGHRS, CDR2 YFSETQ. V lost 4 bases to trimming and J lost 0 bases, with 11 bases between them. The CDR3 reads CASSGTPSSYEQYF. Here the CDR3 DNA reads TGCGCCAGCAGCGGGACGCCCAGCTCCTACGAGCAGTACTTC.

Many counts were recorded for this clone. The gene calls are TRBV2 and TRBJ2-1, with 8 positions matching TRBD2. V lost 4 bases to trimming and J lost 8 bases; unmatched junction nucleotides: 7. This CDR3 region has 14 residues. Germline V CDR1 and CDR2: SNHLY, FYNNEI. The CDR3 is CASSGLAGFHEQFF. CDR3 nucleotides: TGTGCCAGCAGTGGGCTAGCGGGTTTCCATGAGCAGTTCTTC.

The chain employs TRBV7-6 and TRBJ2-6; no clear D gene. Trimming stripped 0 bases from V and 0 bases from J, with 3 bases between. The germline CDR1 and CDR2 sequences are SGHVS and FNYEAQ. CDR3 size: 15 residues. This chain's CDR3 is CASSLASSGANVLTF. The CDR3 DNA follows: TGTGCCAGCAGCTTAGCGTCCTCTGGGGCCAACGTCCTGACTTTC.

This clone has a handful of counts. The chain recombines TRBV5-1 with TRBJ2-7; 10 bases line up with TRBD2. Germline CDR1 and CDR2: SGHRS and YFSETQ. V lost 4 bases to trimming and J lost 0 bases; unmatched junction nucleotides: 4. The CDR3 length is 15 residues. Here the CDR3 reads CASSLAGENSYEQYF. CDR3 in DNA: TGCGCCAGCAGCCTAGCGGGAGAGAACTCCTACGAGCAGTACTTC.

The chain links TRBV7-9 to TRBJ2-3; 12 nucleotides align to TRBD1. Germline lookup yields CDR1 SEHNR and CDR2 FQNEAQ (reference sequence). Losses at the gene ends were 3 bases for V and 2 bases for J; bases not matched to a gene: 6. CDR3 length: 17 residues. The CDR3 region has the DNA TGTGCCAGCAGCTTCTCCGGGACAGGGGGCATCACAGATACGCAGTATTTT. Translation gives CASSFSGTGGITDTQYF.

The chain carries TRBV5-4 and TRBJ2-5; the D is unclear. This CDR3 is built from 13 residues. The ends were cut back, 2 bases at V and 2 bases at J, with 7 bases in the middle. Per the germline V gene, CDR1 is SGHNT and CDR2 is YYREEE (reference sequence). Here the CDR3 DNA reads TGTGCCAGCAGCTTCGGTCAGCAAGAGACCCAGTACTTC. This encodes CASSFGQQETQYF.

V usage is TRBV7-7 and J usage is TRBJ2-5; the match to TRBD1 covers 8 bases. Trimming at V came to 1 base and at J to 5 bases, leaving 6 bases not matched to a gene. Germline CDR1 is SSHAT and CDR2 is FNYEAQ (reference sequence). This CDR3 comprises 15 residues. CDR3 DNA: TGTGCCAGCAGCTTAGAAGGCAGGGGGCACGAGACCCAGTACTTC. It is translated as CASSLEGRGHETQYF. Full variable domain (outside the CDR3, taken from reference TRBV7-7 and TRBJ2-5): GAGVSQSPRYKVTKRGQDVTLRCDPISSHATLYWYQQALGQGPEFLTYFNYEAQPDKSGLPSDRFSAERPEGSISTLTIQRTEQRDSAMYRCASSLEGRGHETQYFGPGTRLLVL.